This T cell receptor (beta chain) was retrieved from a study of T cell repertoires in cytomegalovirus infection. Background on the study: Indications came from public TCR beta signatures; they pointed to CMV infection and to a matching HLA type. Overall study findings and caveats: CMV carriers with the relevant HLA were identified by cumulative public TCR beta family frequency. Within the response measured ex vivo, HLA-C-restricted CMV-specific TCR beta clonotypes were dominant.

CDR3 length: 12 amino acids. Germline V gives CDR1 ENHRY, CDR2 SYGVKD. Trimming pared 8 bases from V and 4 bases from J, leaving 6 bases between. TCRdb ran MiXCR on the reads and lists one entry per CDR3 protein. Among under 350,000 distinct CDR3 sequences, 9.6% were seen once, and the ten largest hold over 2.5%. As concerns this clonotype: Its antigen remains unidentified.

The TCR originated in a human donor in good health (CMV status not recorded). Some clones in this sample may be carry-over from other donors' samples. The V gene is TRBV10-3, the J gene TRBJ2-6, with no clear D. What was sequenced was PBMCs. CDR3 sequence reads: CAISPGANVLTF. The CDR3 bases are TGTGCCATCTCTCCGGGGGCCAACGTCCTGACTTTC.